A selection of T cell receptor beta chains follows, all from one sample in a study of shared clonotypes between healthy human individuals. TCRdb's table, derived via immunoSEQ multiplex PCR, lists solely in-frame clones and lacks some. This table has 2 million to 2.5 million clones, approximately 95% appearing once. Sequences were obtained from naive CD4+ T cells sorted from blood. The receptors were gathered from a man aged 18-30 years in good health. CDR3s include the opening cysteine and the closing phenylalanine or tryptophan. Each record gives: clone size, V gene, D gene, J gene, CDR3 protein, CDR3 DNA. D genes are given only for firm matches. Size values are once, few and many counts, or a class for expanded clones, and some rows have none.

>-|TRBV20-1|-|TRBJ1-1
CSASSVNEAFF
TGCAGTGCTAGCTCAGTCAATGAAGCTTTCTTT
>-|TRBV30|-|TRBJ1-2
CAWSVGGAHTF
TGTGCCTGGAGTGTAGGGGGGGCGCACACCTTC
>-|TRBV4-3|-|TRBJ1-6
CASSQEGTHYSPLHF
TGCGCCAGCAGCCAAGAGGGGACGCACTATTCACCCCTCCACTTT
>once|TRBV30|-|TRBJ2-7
CAWSGSGFEQYF
TGTGCCTGGAGTGGTTCAGGGTTCGAGCAGTACTTC
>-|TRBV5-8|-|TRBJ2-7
CASSPAGLSYEQYF
TGTGCCAGCAGCCCCGCGGGACTCTCCTACGAGCAGTACTTC
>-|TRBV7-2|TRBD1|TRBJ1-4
CASSLNRGEKLFF
TGTGCCAGCAGCTTAAACAGGGGGGAAAAACTGTTTTTT
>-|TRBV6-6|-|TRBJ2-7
CASSFGQYSYEQYF
TGTGCCAGCAGTTTTGGACAGTACTCCTACGAGCAGTACTTC
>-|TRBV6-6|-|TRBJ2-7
CASSPGPSGEQYF
TGTGCCAGCAGTCCCGGGCCTTCGGGGGAGCAGTACTTC
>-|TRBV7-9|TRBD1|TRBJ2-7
CASSLRGQGLDEQYF
TGTGCCAGCAGCCTCCGGGGACAGGGGTTGGACGAGCAGTACTTC
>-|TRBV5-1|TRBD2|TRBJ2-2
CASSETSGSLTGELFF
TGCGCCAGCAGCGAGACTAGCGGTTCTCTGACCGGGGAGCTGTTTTTT
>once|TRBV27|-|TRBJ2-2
CASSPRVTGELFF
TGTGCCAGCAGCCCCCGGGTAACCGGGGAGCTGTTTTTT
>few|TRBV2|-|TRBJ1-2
CASTNRGSYTF
TGTGCCAGCACCAATAGGGGCAGCTACACCTTC
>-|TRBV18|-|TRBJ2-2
CASSQGTGELFF
TGTGCCAGCTCACAGGGGACCGGGGAGCTGTTTTTT
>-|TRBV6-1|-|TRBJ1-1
CATGKNTMNTEAFF
TGTGCCACCGGGAAGAACACAATGAACACTGAAGCTTTCTTT
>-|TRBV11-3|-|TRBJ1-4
CASSETGRREKLFF
TGTGCCAGCAGTGAAACAGGGAGAAGGGAAAAACTGTTTTTT
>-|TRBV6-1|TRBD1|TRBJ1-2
CASSLRKDRVDTF
TGTGCCAGCAGTCTACGTAAAGACAGGGTTGACACCTTC
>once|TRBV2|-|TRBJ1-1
CASSVDGVNTEAFF
TGTGCCAGCAGCGTGGACGGCGTGAACACTGAAGCTTTCTTT
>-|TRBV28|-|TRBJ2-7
CASSPPPSYEQYF
TGTGCCAGCAGTCCTCCGCCAAGCTACGAGCAGTACTTC
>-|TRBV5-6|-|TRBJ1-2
CASSLVTVGGYGYTF
TGTGCCAGCAGCTTGGTAACAGTGGGGGGCTATGGCTACACCTTC
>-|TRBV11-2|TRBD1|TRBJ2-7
CASSKTTGVHEQYF
TGTGCCAGCTCCAAGACCACAGGGGTCCACGAGCAGTACTTC
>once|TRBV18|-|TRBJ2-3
CASSPRRTDTQYF
TGTGCCAGCTCACCTCGTCGCACAGATACGCAGTATTTT
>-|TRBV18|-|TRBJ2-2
CASSFLLVLDPGELFF
TGTGCCAGCTCATTCTTACTAGTCTTGGACCCCGGGGAGCTGTTTTTT
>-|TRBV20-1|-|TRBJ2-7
CSAKDPYEQYF
TGCAGTGCGAAGGATCCATACGAGCAGTACTTC
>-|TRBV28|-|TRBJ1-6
CASSRTHRGNSPLHF
TGTGCCAGCAGTCGAACCCATAGGGGGAATTCACCCCTCCACTTT
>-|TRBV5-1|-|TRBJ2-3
CASSPQRSTDTQYF
TGCGCCAGCAGCCCCCAGCGGAGCACAGATACGCAGTATTTT
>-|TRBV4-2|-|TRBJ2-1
CASSHPQVGSRNEQFF
TGTGCCAGCAGCCACCCGCAGGTCGGGAGTAGGAATGAGCAGTTCTTC
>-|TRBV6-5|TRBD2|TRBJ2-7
CASSRTSGYEQYF
TGTGCCAGCAGCAGAACTAGCGGATACGAGCAGTACTTC
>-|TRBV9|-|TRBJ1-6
CASTQGNQNSPLHF
TGTGCCAGCACCCAGGGAAATCAGAATTCACCCCTCCACTTT
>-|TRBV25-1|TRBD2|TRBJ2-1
CASSEGLASAEQFF
TGTGCCAGCAGTGAAGGACTAGCATCGGCTGAGCAGTTCTTC
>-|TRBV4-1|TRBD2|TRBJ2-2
CASSQEGGGSGELFF
TGCGCCAGCAGCCAAGAGGGGGGAGGGTCAGGGGAGCTGTTTTTT
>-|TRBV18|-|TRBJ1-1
CASSPQGVRAFF
TGTGCCAGCTCACCTCAAGGGGTACGGGCTTTCTTT
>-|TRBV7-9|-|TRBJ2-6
CASSLGVQGWPGANVLTF
TGTGCCAGCAGCTTAGGGGTCCAGGGATGGCCTGGGGCCAACGTCCTGACTTTC
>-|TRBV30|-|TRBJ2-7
CAWSVQGANEQYF
TGTGCCTGGAGTGTACAGGGCGCGAACGAGCAGTACTTC
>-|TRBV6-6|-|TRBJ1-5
CASSYGAGNQPQHF
TGTGCCAGCAGTTACGGGGCGGGCAATCAGCCCCAGCATTTT
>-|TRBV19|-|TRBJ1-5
CASSSSQDNQPQHF
TGTGCCAGTAGTAGTTCACAGGACAATCAGCCCCAGCATTTT
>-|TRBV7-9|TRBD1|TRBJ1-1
CASSSIGDRVDTEAFF
TGTGCCAGCAGCTCGATTGGGGACAGGGTCGACACTGAAGCTTTCTTT
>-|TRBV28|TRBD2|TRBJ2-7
CASLADQFNEQYF
TGTGCCAGCCTAGCGGACCAGTTTAACGAGCAGTACTTC
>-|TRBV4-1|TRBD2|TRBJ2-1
CASSQFSGGATYNEQFF
TGCGCCAGCAGCCAATTTAGCGGGGGGGCGACCTACAATGAGCAGTTCTTC
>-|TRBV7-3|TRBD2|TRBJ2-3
CASSLMAGGSTDTQYF
TGTGCCAGCAGCTTAATGGCGGGGGGTAGCACAGATACGCAGTATTTT
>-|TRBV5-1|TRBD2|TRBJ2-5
CASSILAGRSGGTQYF
TGCGCCAGCAGTATCCTAGCGGGAAGGTCAGGAGGGACCCAGTACTTC
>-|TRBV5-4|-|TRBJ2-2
CASSLTGFGTGELFF
TGTGCCAGCAGCTTGACCGGGTTTGGCACCGGGGAGCTGTTTTTT
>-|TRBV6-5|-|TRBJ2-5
CASSTRETQYF
TGTGCCAGCAGTACTAGGGAGACCCAGTACTTC
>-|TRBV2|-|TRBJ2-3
CASSEPLLGPFFSTDTQYF
TGTGCCAGCAGTGAACCCTTGTTGGGGCCCTTTTTCAGCACAGATACGCAGTATTTT
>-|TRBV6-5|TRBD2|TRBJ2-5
CASSYSTSEETQYF
TGTGCCAGCAGTTACTCCACTAGCGAGGAGACCCAGTACTTC
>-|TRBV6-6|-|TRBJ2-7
CASSPLREEQYF
TGTGCCAGCAGTCCTCTCCGTGAAGAGCAGTACTTC
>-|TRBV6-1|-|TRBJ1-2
CASSEVGGLYGYTF
TGTGCCAGCAGTGAAGTAGGGGGGCTCTATGGCTACACCTTC
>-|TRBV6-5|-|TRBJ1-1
CASSLGRNTEAFF
TGTGCCAGCAGTTTGGGGCGGAACACTGAAGCTTTCTTT
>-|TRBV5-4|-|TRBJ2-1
CASSLLGNEQFF
TGTGCCAGCAGCTTGTTGGGGAATGAGCAGTTCTTC
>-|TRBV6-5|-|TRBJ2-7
CASSSAGSEQYF
TGTGCCAGCAGTTCGGCAGGCTCCGAGCAGTACTTC
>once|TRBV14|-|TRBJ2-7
CASSQVQRATEQYF
TGTGCCAGCAGCCAAGTTCAAAGGGCGACGGAGCAGTACTTC
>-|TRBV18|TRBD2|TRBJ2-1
CASSRLAGGGNEQFF
TGTGCCAGCTCACGACTAGCGGGAGGTGGGAATGAGCAGTTCTTC
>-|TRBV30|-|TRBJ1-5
CAWRSGQPQHF
TGTGCCTGGAGGAGTGGTCAGCCCCAGCATTTT
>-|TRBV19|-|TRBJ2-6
CASKTPGANVLTF
TGTGCCAGTAAAACTCCTGGGGCCAACGTCCTGACTTTC
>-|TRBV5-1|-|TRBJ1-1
CASSLAGQRRTEAFF
TGCGCCAGCAGCTTGGCAGGACAGAGAAGGACTGAAGCTTTCTTT
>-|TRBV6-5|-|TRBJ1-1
CASSYLTGNTEAFF
TGTGCCAGCAGTTACCTGACTGGGAACACTGAAGCTTTCTTT
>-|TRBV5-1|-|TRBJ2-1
CASSSRSQGPGEQFF
TGCGCCAGCAGCTCCAGAAGTCAGGGTCCCGGGGAGCAGTTCTTC
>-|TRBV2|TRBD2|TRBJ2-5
CASMGTSGSWETQYF
TGTGCCAGCATGGGGACTAGCGGGAGTTGGGAGACCCAGTACTTC